This TCR beta chain appears in the sequencing data of a study of blood T cell repertoires in COVID-19. CDR1 is GTSNPN and CDR2 is SVGIG in the germline V gene (reference sequence). The CDR3 runs 13 residues. Germline trimming cut 5 bases from V and 5 bases from J; bases unmatched to any gene: 7. Measured with immunoSEQ multiplex PCR; TCRdb has only the in-frame clones, and not every one. The sample lists a few hundred thousand clones; 81% were seen once. Sequencing was done on a sample of peripheral blood. The receptor was derived from a human donor with acute or convalescent COVID-19. The donor label of this sample is uncertain. The chain couples TRBV30 to TRBJ1-1; 8 nucleotides line up with TRBD1. CDR3 in DNA: TGTGCCTGGGGCAGGGGGCTTGGGACTGAAGCTTTCTTT. Its translation: CAWGRGLGTEAFF. Looking up the rest from reference TRBV30 and TRBJ1-1 gives the full variable domain: SQTIHQWPATLVQPVGSPLSLECTVEGTSNPNLYWYRQAAGRGLQLLFYSVGIGQISSEVPQNLSASRPQDRQFILSSKKLLLSDSGFYLCAWGRGLGTEAFFGQGTRLTVV.